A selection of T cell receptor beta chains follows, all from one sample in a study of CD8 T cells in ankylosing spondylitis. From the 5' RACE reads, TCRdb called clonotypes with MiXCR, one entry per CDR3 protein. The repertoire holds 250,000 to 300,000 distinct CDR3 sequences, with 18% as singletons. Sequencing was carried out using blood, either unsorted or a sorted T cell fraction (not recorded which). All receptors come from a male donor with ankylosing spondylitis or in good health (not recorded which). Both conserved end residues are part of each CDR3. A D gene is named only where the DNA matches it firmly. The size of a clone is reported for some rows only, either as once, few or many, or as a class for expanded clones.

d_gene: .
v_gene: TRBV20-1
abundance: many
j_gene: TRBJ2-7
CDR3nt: TGCAGTGCTAGACCCTTGACTAGCTACGAGCAGTACTTC
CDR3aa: CSARPLTSYEQYF

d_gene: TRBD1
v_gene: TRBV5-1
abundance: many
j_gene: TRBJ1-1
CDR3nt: TGCGCCAGCAGCTTGGAACGGACAGGGAAAATGAGCACTGAAGCTTTCTTT
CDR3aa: CASSLERTGKMSTEAFF

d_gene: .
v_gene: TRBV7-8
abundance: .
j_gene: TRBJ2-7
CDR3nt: TGTGCCAGCAGCTCCCCGGACAGTTACCCCTACGAGCAGTACTTC
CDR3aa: CASSSPDSYPYEQYF

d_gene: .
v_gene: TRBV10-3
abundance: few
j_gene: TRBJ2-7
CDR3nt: TGTGCCGCCCAAAATCGACAGGTCAACTACGAGCAGTACTTC
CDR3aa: CAAQNRQVNYEQYF

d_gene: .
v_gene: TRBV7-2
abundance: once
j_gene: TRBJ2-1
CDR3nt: TGTGCCAGCAGCTTACGAGTCTGGCAGGGGTACAATGAGCAGATCTTC
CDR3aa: CASSLRVWQGYNEQIF

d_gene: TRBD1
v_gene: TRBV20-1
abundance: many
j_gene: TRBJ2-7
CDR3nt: TGCAGTGCTAGAAAGACAGGGTTCGAGCAGTACTTC
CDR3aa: CSARKTGFEQYF

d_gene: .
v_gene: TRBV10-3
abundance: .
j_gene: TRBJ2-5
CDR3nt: TGTGCCATCAGTGATGGGTACCAAGAGACCCAGTACTTC
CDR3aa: CAISDGYQETQYF

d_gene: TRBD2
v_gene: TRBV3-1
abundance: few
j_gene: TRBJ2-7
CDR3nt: TGTGCCAGCAGCCAACGCCTACTAGCGGGAGGAAGCTCCTACGAGCAGTACTTC
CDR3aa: CASSQRLLAGGSSYEQYF

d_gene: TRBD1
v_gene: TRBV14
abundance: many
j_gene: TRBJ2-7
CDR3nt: TGTGCCAGCAGCCGAGCTCCGGGACAGCACTACGAGCAGTACTTC
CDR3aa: CASSRAPGQHYEQYF

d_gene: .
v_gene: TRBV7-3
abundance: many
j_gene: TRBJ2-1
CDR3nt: TGTGCCAGCAGCTTAATGTGGAGCGGGCCCAGCTCCTACAATGAGCAGTTCTTC
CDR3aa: CASSLMWSGPSSYNEQFF

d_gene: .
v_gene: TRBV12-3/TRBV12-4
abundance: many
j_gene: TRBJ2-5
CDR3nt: TGTGCCAGCAAGCCTTCGCCAGGACCCCAAGAGACCCAGTACTTC
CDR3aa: CASKPSPGPQETQYF

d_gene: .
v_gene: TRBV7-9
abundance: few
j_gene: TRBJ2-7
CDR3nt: TGTGCCAGCAGCTTGGGTACAGCCGAGCAGTACTTC
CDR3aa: CASSLGTAEQYF

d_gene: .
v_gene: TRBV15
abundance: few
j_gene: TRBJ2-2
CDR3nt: TGTGCCACCAGCAGCCCCCAGTCCCAGGATCCGAACACCGGGGAGCTGTTTTTT
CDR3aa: CATSSPQSQDPNTGELFF

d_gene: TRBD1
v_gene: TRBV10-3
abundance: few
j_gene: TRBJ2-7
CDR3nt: TGTGCCATCAGTGAGGACAGGGGCTCCTACGAGCAGTACTTC
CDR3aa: CAISEDRGSYEQYF

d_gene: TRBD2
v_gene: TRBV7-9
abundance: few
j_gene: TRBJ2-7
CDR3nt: TGTGCCAGCAGCCTAGCGGGAGCACACGAGCAGTACTTC
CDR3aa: CASSLAGAHEQYF

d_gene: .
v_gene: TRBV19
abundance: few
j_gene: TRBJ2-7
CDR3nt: TGTGCCAGTAGTATTGGAGTGGACTACGAGCAGTACTTC
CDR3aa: CASSIGVDYEQYF

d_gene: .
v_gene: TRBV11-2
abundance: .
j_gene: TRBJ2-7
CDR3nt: TGTGCCAGCAGCTTAGTTATTCACGAGCAGTACTTC
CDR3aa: CASSLVIHEQYF

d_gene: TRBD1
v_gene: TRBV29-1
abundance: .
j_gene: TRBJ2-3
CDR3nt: TGCAGCGCCGTCCCCTCCTGGGACAGGGCCTCTGGAGATACGCAGTATTTT
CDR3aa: CSAVPSWDRASGDTQYF

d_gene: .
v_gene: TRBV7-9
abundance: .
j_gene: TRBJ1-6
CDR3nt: TGTGCCAGCAGCTTAGCAGGGCTTAATAATTCACCCCTCCACTTT
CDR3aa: CASSLAGLNNSPLHF

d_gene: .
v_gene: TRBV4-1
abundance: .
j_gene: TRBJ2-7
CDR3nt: TGCGCCAGCAGCCACTCCCCACAGGAGAATTCCTACGAGCAGTACTTC
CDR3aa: CASSHSPQENSYEQYF

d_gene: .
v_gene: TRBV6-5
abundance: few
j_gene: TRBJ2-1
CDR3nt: TGTGCCAGCAGTTACGGCCAATGGACAGCAAATGAGCAGTTCTTC
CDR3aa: CASSYGQWTANEQFF

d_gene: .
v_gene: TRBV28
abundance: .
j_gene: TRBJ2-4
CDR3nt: TGTGCCAGCAGTTCTCCCAGAGGGTCGGGACACATTCAGTACTTC
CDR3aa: CASSSPRGSGHIQYF

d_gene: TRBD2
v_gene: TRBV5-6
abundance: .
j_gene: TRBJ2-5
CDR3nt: TGTGCCAGCAGCTCAGCGGGGAACCAAGAGACCCAGTACTTC
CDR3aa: CASSSAGNQETQYF

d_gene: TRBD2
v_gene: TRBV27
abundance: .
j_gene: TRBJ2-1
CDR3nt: TGTGCCAGCAGTTTTAGACTAGCGGGATTCTACAATGAGCAGTTCTTC
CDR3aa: CASSFRLAGFYNEQFF

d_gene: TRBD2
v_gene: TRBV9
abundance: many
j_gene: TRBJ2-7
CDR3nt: TGTGCCAGCAGCGCCGACCCAGGACTAGCGGGAAGAGTCTCCTACGAGCAGTACTTC
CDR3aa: CASSADPGLAGRVSYEQYF

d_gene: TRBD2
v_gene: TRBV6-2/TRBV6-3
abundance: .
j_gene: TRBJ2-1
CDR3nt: TGTGCCAGCAGTTACTGGCCTAGCGGGTCCTACAATGAGCAGTTCTTC
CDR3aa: CASSYWPSGSYNEQFF

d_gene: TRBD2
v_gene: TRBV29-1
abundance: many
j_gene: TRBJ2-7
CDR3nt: TGCAGCGCCACGGCTAGCGGATACGAGCAGTACTTC
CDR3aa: CSATASGYEQYF

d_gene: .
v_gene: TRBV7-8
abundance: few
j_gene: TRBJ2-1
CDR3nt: TGTGCCAGCAGCCAGGACGGAAGGAGCTCCTACAATGAGCAGTTCTTC
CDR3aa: CASSQDGRSSYNEQFF

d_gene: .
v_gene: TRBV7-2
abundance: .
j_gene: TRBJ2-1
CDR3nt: TGTGCCAGCAGCCGAATAGCGGAAACCTACAATGAGCAGTTCTTC
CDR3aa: CASSRIAETYNEQFF

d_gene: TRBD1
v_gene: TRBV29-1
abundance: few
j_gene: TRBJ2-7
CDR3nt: TGCAGCGTTGAAACAGGGGGCTTCGAGCAGTACTTC
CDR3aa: CSVETGGFEQYF

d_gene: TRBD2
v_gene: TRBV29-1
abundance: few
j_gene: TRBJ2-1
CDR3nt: TGCAGCGTGACGGGGGGACTAGCGGGAGATGAGCAGTTCTTC
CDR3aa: CSVTGGLAGDEQFF

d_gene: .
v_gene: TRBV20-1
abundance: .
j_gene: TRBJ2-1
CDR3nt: TGCAGTGCTAGAGCGGGTGGGCTCAATGAGCAGTTCTTC
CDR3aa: CSARAGGLNEQFF

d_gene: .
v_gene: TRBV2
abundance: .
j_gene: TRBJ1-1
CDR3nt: TGTGCCAGCAGTGAAGGTCTGGGCAGGCCGAACACTGAAGCTTTCTTT
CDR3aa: CASSEGLGRPNTEAFF

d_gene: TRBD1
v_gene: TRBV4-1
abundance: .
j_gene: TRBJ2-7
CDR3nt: TGCGCCAGCAGCCGCCCCCCGGGACAGGGCTCCTACGAGCAGTACTTC
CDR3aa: CASSRPPGQGSYEQYF

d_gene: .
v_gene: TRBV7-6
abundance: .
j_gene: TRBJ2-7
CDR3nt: TGTGCCAGCAGCTTAGAGGGCTCAGTTTCGGCCTACGAGCAGTACTTC
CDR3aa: CASSLEGSVSAYEQYF

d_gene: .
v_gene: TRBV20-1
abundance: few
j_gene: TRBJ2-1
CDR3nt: TGCAGTGCTATTCCTAAGAGCTCCTACAATGAGCAGTTCTTC
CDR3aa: CSAIPKSSYNEQFF

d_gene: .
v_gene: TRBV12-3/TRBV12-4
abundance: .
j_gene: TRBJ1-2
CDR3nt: TGTGCCAGCAGTTTAGTGGGGGGCGGCGGAGACTATGGCTACACCTTC
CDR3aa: CASSLVGGGGDYGYTF

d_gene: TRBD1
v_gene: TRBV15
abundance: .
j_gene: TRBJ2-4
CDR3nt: TGTGCCACCAGCAGAGAGACAGGGTGGATCATTCAGTACTTC
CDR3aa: CATSRETGWIIQYF

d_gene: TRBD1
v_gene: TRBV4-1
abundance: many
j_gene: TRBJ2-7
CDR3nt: TGCGCCAGCAGCAAACAACCGGGACAGCTCTACGAGCAGTACTTC
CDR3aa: CASSKQPGQLYEQYF

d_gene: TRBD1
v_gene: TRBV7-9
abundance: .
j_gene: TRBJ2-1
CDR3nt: TGTGCCAGCAGCTTAGCGGGACAGCACAATGAGCAGTTCTTC
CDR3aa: CASSLAGQHNEQFF